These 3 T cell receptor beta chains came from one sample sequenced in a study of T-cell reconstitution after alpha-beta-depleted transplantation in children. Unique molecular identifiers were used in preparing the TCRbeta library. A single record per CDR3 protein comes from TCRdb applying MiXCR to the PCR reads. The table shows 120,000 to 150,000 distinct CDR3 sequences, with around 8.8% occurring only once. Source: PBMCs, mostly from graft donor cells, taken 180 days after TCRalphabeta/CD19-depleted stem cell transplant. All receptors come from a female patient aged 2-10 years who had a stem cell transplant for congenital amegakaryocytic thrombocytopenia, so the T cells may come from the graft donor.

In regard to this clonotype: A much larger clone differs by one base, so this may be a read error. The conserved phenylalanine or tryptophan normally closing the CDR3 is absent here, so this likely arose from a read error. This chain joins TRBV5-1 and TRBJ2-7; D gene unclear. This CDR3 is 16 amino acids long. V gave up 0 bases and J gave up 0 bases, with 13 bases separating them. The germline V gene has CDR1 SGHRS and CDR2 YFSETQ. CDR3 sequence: CASSLDGAVSSYEQYL. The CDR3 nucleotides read TGCGCCAGCAGCTTGGACGGTGCGGTGAGCTCCTACGAGCAGTACTTG.

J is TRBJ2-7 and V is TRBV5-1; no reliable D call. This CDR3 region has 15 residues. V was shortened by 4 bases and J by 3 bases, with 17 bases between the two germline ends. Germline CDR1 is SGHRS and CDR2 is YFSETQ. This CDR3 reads CASSERPGPNYEQYF. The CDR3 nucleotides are TGCGCCAGCAGCGAACGGCCAGGACCGAACTACGAGCAGTACTTC. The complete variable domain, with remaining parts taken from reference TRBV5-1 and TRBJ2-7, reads KAGVTQTPRYLIKTRGQQVTLSCSPISGHRSVSWYQQTPGQGLQFLFEYFSETQRNKGNFPGRFSGRQFSNSRSEMNVSTLELGDSALYLCASSERPGPNYEQYFGPGTRLTVT.

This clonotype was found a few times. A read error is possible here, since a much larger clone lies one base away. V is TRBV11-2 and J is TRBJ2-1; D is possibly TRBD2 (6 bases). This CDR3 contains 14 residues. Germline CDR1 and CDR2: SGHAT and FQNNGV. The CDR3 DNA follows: TGTGCCGGCAGCTTAGGGTTCGGGAGCAATGAGCAGTTCTTC. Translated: CAGSLGFGSNEQFF.